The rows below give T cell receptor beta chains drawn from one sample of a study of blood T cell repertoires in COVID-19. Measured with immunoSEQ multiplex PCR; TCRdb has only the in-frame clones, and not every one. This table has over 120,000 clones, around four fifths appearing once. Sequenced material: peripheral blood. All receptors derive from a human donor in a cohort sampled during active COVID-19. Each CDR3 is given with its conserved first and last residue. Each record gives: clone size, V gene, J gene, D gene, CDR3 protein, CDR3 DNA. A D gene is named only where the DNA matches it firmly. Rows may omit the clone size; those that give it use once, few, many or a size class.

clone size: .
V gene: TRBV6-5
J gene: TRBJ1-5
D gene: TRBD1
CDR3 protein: CASRGQGPGQPQHF
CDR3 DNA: TGTGCCAGCAGGGGACAGGGGCCGGGGCAGCCCCAGCATTTT

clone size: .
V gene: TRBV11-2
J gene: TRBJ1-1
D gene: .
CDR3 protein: CASRRLDLNTEAFF
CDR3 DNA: TGTGCCAGCCGACGGCTAGATCTGAACACTGAAGCTTTCTTT

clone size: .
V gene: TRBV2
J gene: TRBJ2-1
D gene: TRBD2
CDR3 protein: CASSRLAGFSYNEQFF
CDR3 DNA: TGTGCCAGCAGTCGACTAGCGGGCTTCTCCTACAATGAGCAGTTCTTC

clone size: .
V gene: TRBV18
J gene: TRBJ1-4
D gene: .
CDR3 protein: CASSPFGGAEATNEKLFF
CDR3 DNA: TGTGCCAGCTCACCCTTCGGCGGGGCGGAGGCAACTAATGAAAAACTGTTTTTT

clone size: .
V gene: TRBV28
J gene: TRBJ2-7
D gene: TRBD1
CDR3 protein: CATRPGDRGFHEQYF
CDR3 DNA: TGTGCCACCCGCCCAGGGGACAGGGGGTTCCACGAGCAGTACTTC

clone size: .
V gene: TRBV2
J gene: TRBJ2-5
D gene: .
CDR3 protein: CASTPSRTAQETQYF
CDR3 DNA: TGTGCCAGCACCCCCAGTCGGACAGCCCAAGAGACCCAGTACTTC

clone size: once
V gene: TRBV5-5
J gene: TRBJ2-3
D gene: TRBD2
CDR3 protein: CASSRTSGGDSTQYF
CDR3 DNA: TGTGCCAGCAGCCGGACTAGCGGGGGTGATAGTACGCAGTATTTT

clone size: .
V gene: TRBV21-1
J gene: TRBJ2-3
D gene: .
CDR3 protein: CASVGLWGSTDTQYF
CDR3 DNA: TGTGCCAGCGTTGGACTTTGGGGTAGCACAGATACGCAGTATTTT

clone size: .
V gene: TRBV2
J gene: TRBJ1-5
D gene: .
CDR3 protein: CASRRLDSNQPQHF
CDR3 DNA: TGTGCCAGCAGACGACTTGATAGCAATCAGCCCCAGCATTTT

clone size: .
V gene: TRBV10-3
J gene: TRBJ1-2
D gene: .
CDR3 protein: CAISERAGAGYTF
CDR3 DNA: TGTGCCATCAGTGAGAGGGCAGGGGCTGGCTACACCTTC

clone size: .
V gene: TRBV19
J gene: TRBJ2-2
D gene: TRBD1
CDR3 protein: CASSKIPGQANTGELFF
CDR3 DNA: TGTGCCAGTAGTAAGATACCGGGACAGGCGAACACCGGGGAGCTGTTTTTT

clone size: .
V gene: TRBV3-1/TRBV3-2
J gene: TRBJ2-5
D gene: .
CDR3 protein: CASSYTGSQETQYF
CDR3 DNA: TGTGCCAGCAGCTACACAGGGTCCCAAGAGACCCAGTACTTC

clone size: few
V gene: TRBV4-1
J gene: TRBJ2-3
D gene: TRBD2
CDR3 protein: CASSQAREMVYTDTQYF
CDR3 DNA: TGCGCCAGCAGCCAAGCGCGGGAGATGGTGTACACAGATACGCAGTATTTT

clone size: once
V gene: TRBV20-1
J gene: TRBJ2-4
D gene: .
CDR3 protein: CSHTSGNIQYF
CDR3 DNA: TGCAGTCACACTTCGGGAAACATTCAGTACTTC

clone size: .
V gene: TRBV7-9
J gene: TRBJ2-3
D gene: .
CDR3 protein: CASSLMVGDTQYF
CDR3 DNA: TGTGCCAGCAGCTTAATGGTCGGGGATACGCAGTATTTT

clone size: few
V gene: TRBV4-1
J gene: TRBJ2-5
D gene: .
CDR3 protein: CASSQVNLVGQPKLLQETQYF
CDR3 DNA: TGCGCCAGCAGCCAAGTAAACCTCGTGGGGCAGCCGAAATTACTCCAAGAGACCCAGTACTTC

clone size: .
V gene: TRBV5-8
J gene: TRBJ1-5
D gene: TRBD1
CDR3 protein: CASSLHGTGGDGQPQHF
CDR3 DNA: TGTGCCAGCAGCTTACACGGGACAGGGGGCGACGGTCAGCCCCAGCATTTT

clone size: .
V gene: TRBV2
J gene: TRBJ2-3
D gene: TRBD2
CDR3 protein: CASKREATDTQYF
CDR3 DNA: TGTGCCAGCAAGCGGGAGGCCACAGATACGCAGTATTTT

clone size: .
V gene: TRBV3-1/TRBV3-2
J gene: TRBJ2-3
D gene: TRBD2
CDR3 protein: CASSQELAGPPDTQYF
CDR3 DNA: TGTGCCAGCAGCCAAGAACTAGCGGGGCCTCCAGATACGCAGTATTTT

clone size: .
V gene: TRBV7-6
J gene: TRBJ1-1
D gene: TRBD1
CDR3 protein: CASSPTGMNTEAFF
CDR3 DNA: TGTGCCAGCAGCCCGACAGGGATGAACACTGAAGCTTTCTTT

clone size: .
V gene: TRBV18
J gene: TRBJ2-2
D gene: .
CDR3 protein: CASSRQRKGTGELFF
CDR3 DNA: TGTGCCAGCTCACGACAGAGGAAAGGGACCGGGGAGCTGTTTTTT

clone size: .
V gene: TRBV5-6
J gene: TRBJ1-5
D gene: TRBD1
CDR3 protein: CASSFSGGGQPQHF
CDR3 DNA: TGTGCCAGCAGCTTCTCAGGGGGTGGGCAGCCCCAGCATTTT

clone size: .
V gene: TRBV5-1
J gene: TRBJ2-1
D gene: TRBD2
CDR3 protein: CASSLGAGGAYNEQFF
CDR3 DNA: TGCGCCAGCAGCTTGGGGGCGGGGGGCGCATACAATGAGCAGTTCTTC

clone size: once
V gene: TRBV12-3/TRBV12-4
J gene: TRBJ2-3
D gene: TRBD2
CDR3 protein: CANTAGGTDTQYF
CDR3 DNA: TGTGCCAATACGGCGGGGGGCACAGATACGCAGTATTTT

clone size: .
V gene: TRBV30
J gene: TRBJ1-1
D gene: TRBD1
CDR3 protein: CAWRGTGVEAFF
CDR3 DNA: TGTGCCTGGCGCGGGACAGGGGTTGAGGCTTTCTTT

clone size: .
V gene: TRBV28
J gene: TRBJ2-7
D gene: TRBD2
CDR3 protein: CATSPPGGVQQYF
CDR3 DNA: TGTGCCACCTCCCCCCCGGGAGGGGTCCAACAGTACTTC

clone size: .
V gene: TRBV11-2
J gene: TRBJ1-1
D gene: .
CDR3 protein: CASSSGVGTEAFF
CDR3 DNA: TGTGCCAGCAGCTCAGGGGTGGGCACTGAAGCTTTCTTT

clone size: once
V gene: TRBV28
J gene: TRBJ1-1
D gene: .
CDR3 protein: CASSNTLNTEAFF
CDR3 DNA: TGTGCCAGCAGCAACACCTTGAACACTGAAGCTTTCTTT

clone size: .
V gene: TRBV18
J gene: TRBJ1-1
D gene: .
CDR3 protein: CASSPYQGGATEAFF
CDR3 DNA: TGTGCCAGCTCACCATATCAGGGTGGGGCTACTGAAGCTTTCTTT

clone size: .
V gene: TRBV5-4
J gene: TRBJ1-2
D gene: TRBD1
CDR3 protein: CASSWGTGRDYGYTF
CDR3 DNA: TGTGCCAGCAGCTGGGGGACAGGAAGAGACTATGGCTACACCTTC

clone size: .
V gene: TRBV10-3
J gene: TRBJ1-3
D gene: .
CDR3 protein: CAISVWQGGENTIYF
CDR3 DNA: TGTGCCATCAGTGTCTGGCAGGGTGGTGAAAACACCATATATTTT

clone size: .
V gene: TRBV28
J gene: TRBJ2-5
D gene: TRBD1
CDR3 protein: CASSLDMTGASETQYF
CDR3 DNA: TGTGCCAGCAGTTTAGATATGACAGGGGCATCGGAGACCCAGTACTTC

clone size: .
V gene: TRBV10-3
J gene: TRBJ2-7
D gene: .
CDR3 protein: CAISEDNPYEQYF
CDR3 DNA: TGTGCCATCAGTGAGGACAACCCCTACGAGCAGTACTTC

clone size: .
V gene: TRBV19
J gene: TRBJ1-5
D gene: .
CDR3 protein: CASSIGGSNQPQHF
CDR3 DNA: TGTGCCAGTAGTATCGGCGGATCCAATCAGCCCCAGCATTTT

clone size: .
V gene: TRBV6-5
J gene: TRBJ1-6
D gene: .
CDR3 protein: CAIGLEHVPLHF
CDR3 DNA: TGTGCCATCGGGTTGGAACACGTTCCCCTCCACTTT

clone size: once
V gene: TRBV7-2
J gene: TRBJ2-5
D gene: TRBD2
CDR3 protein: CASSFLGGEGKTQYF
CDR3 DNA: TGTGCCAGCAGCTTTTTGGGGGGGGAGGGAAAGACCCAGTACTTC

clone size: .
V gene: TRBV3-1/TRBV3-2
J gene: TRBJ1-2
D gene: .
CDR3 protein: CASSLQFAGGYTF
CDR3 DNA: TGTGCCAGCAGCCTTCAATTCGCGGGGGGCTACACCTTC

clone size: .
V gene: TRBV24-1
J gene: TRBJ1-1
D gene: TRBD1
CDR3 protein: CATTHRDSVAEAFF
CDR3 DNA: TGTGCCACCACCCATCGGGACAGCGTGGCTGAAGCTTTCTTT

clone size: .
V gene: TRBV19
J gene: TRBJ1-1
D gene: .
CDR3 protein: CASRSQQGNTEAFF
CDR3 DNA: TGTGCCAGTAGGTCTCAACAGGGGAACACTGAAGCTTTCTTT

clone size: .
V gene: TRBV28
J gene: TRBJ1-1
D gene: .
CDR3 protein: CASSLSYTEAFF
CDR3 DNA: TGTGCCAGCAGTTTGTCGTATACTGAAGCTTTCTTT

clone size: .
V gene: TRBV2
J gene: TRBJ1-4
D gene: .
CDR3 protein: CASLRDRGREEKLFF
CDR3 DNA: TGTGCCAGCTTGCGGGATCGGGGGAGAGAGGAAAAACTGTTTTTT

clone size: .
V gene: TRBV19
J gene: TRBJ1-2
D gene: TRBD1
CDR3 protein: CASSFLGQDLKGYTF
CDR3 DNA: TGTGCCAGTAGTTTCTTAGGACAGGATCTTAAGGGCTACACCTTC

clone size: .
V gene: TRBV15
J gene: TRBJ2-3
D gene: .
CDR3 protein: CATSRWRGGRRDTQYF
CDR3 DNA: TGTGCCACCAGTAGATGGAGGGGGGGCCGCAGAGATACGCAGTATTTT

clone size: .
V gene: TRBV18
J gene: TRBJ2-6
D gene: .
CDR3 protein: CASSPSSSGANVLTF
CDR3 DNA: TGTGCCAGCTCACCTTCGAGCTCTGGGGCCAACGTCCTGACTTTC

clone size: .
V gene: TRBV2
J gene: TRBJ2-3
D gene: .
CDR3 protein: CASSRGASPVDTQYF
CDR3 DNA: TGTGCCAGCAGTAGAGGAGCGTCGCCAGTAGATACGCAGTATTTT

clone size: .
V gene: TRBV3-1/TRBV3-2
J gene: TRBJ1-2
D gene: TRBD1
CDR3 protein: CASSMGQHNYGYTF
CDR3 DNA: TGTGCCAGCAGCATGGGACAGCACAACTATGGCTACACCTTC

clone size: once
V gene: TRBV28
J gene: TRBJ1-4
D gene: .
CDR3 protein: CASSPPGDHGKLFF
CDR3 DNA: TGTGCCAGCAGTCCCCCGGGGGACCACGGGAAACTGTTTTTT

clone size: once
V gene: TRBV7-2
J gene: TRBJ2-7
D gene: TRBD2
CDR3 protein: CASSSELAGAYEQYF
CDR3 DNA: TGTGCCAGCAGCTCGGAACTAGCGGGGGCCTACGAGCAGTACTTC